This TCR beta chain was found in a study of blood T cell repertoires in COVID-19 (dated by TCRdb to about 2020). With respect to the entire study: The collaborator samples originated in the United States, Italy and Spain and spanned the acute and convalescent phases of COVID-19. The material from the prospective study consisted of cDNA or gDNA derived from T cells, B-cell-depleted T cells, or PBMCs. The dataset comprised deeply sampled blood TCRbeta repertoires from subjects exposed to, actively infected with, or recovered from COVID-19. The repertoires were released in a freely available public database intended as a resource for research on the immune response to SARS-CoV-2. The samples were drawn from two sources: the first 160 participants of the ongoing ImmuneRACE study, and 1,000 to 1,500 subjects contributed by 6 global collaborators. The sample metadata nearly always contained a de-identified subject ID, COVID-19 status, age in years and sex. HLA class I and class II types, where available, came from metadata supplied by the sample provider rather than from assay-based typing. General study outcomes and caveats: The quantity of clinical and demographic metadata differed by source and by participant and was supplied without curation.

TCRbeta CDR3 regions were amplified from genomic DNA using the immunoSEQ Assay, a bias-controlled multiplex PCR. In the original analysis: Within the assay, amplification of reference gene primers was used to estimate how many nucleated cells each sample contained. To quantify the absolute abundance of each unique TCRbeta CDR3 rearrangement, sequence reads were collapsed and filtered. For each sample, productive Simpson clonality was calculated as the square root of Simpson's diversity index over productive rearrangements. TCRdb mirrors the immuneACCESS table, restricted to in-frame sequences. Some clones are absent from its copies; in checked studies, under half trace to an unresolved V gene, and the reason for the others is unknown. Clone size and the V and J calls come from that table; the DNA yielded D and trimming. The sample includes approximately 160,000 clones, with about 92% observed a single time. Roughly 1.9% of the sample is taken by the ten largest.

One collaborating source in Seattle enrolled patients during active infection and followed them longitudinally through the course of disease. Collaborating institutions collected whole blood in K2EDTA tubes following their own protocols. For TCRbeta analysis, collaborators shipped samples as frozen whole blood, isolated PBMCs, or DNA extracted from either of those sample types. To note about this clone: The target of this receptor is not known. Base quality data are lacking; no much larger clone is found one base away.

Trimming at the junction amounts to 9 bases on V and 3 bases on J, and the germline ends lie 18 bases apart. For CDR1 and CDR2, the germline V gene lists MDHEN and SYDVKM. From the cysteine through the phenylalanine, the CDR3 covers 15 amino acids. Only CDR3 DNA is held: 45 bases, read in frame from base 1. This receptor chain uses TRBV28 and TRBJ1-5; tentative D gene TRBD1, with 5 bases matching. Sequencing was done on a sample of peripheral blood. This sequence originates from a woman in her fifties or sixties with COVID-19, enrolled during active disease. This receptor has the CDR3 CASLPLDTSNQPQHF. The DNA is TGTGCCAGTTTACCTTTGGACACCTCCAATCAGCCCCAGCATTTT.